Shown below are 20 T cell receptor beta chains from a single sample sequenced in a study of T-cell memory formation after mild COVID-19. In TCRdb, the 5' RACE reads were re-called with MiXCR into one record per CDR3 protein. Among 25,000 to 30,000 distinct CDR3 sequences, about 16% were seen once, and the ten largest hold 1.4%. The sample comprised PBMCs or a T cell subset sorted from them (not recorded which). These receptors were obtained from an adult who had mild COVID-19 (a few samples of this study predate the infection). Cell type and time point are not known.

This chain links TRBV5-1 with TRBJ2-5; no firm D call. V dropped 0 bases and J dropped 3 bases, with 9 bases sitting between them. CDR1 is SGHRS, CDR2 YFSETQ, per germline. This CDR3 comprises 14 residues. The DNA of the CDR3 is TGCGCCAGCAGCTTGGGGAATGGAGAAGAGACCCAGTACTTC. This translates into CASSLGNGEETQYF.

This clonotype occurred many times. The gene calls are TRBV6-5 and TRBJ2-3; 9 positions match TRBD2. CDR1 MNHEY and CDR2 SVGAGI come from the germline V gene. J lost 5 bases, V lost 7 bases, and 13 bases had no gene match. CDR3 length: 16 amino acids. The CDR3 region is CASNKLGGGAVDTQYF. In DNA, the CDR3 is TGTGCCAGCAACAAACTTGGCGGGGGGGCCGTAGATACGCAGTATTTT.

This clonotype was recorded at least ten times. V and J are TRBV5-1 and TRBJ2-7; 9 bases map to TRBD1. Germline-derived CDR1 and CDR2 are SGHRS and YFSETQ. The CDR3 extends over 15 amino acids. Germline trimming cut 3 bases from V and 3 bases from J; bases unmatched to any gene: 7. The CDR3 spells CASSSGGTGYYEQYF. The CDR3 DNA sequence: TGCGCCAGCAGCTCCGGAGGGACAGGGTACTACGAGCAGTACTTC.

This clonotype has at least ten counts. The chain carries TRBV12-3 or TRBV12-4 and TRBJ1-1, with 7 bases aligning to TRBD1. This CDR3 contains 11 residues. V shed 6 bases, J shed 10 bases, and the junction held 5 bases outside the gene matches. The CDR3 DNA reads TGTGCCAGCAGAGGACAGGAGGGAGCTTTCTTT. Translated: CASRGQEGAFF.

This chain uses TRBV4-3 with TRBJ2-3; the D is unclear. Germline V gene lookup returns CDR1 LGHNA and CDR2 YSLEER. V lost 4 bases to trimming and J lost 2 bases, with 13 bases between them. The CDR3 is 15 residues long. CDR3 in DNA: TGCGCCAGCAGCCCCCGGTTGGGTATCACAGATACGCAGTATTTT. Translated: CASSPRLGITDTQYF.

In this sample, this clonotype turned up many times. CDR3 coding DNA: TGTGCCAGCAGCTTCGGACAGGGAGATACCTACGAGCAGTACTTC. Its protein is CASSFGQGDTYEQYF. The chain joins TRBV7-7 to TRBJ2-7; 8 bases map to TRBD1. Germline loops: CDR1 SSHAT, CDR2 FNYEAQ (reference sequence). This CDR3 is built from 15 residues. V dropped 3 bases and J dropped 2; count of bases not matched to a gene: 6.

This clonotype was observed many times. The rearrangement joins TRBV3-1 to TRBJ1-4, with D possibly being TRBD1 (6 bases). The CDR3 loop spans 15 amino acids. CDR1 is LGHDT and CDR2 is YNNKEL in the germline V gene (reference sequence). The V end was cut by 4 bases, the J end by 7 bases, with 16 bases between. CDR3 nucleotide sequence: TGTGCCAGCAGCCTAAGAGGTCAGGGGATTGAAAAACTGTTTTTT. Translating it yields CASSLRGQGIEKLFF.

This clonotype was detected ten times or more. The V and J genes are TRBV12-3 or TRBV12-4 and TRBJ2-7; D gene unclear. V was pared by 10 bases and J by 2 bases, with 24 bases between. This CDR3 is built from 16 residues. The CDR3 spells CATPAYTDNPPYEQYF. In DNA, the CDR3 is TGTGCCACCCCAGCTTATACTGACAACCCGCCCTACGAGCAGTACTTC.

The chain recombines TRBV15 with TRBJ2-5, with D perhaps being TRBD1 or TRBD2 (5 bases each). This CDR3 region has 17 residues. Germline lookup yields CDR1 LNHNV and CDR2 YYDKDF (reference sequence). V was clipped by 0 bases and J by 0 bases, with 14 bases between them. The CDR3, as DNA: TGTGCCACCAGCAGAGAGGGTCTGGGGGTGTACCAAGAGACCCAGTACTTC. It specifies CATSREGLGVYQETQYF. The full variable domain, with the rest looked up from reference TRBV15 and TRBJ2-5, is DAMVIQNPRYQVTQFGKPVTLSCSQTLNHNVMYWYQQKSSQAPKLLFHYYDKDFNNEADTPDNFQSRRPNTSFCFLDIRSPGLGDTAMYLCATSREGLGVYQETQYFGPGTRLLVL.

In this sample, this clonotype turned up many times. CDR3 nucleotide sequence: TGTGCCAGCAGTAAGACAGGGGGCGAGAGAGAGACCCAGTACTTC. Its protein product is CASSKTGGERETQYF. The chain combines TRBV6-5 with TRBJ2-5; 10 nucleotides align to TRBD1. The ends lost 5 bases at V and 4 bases at J; junction bases unmatched: 7. There are 15 residues in the CDR3. CDR1 is MNHEY and CDR2 is SVGAGI in the germline V gene.

This sequence joins TRBV7-6 and TRBJ2-7; D may be TRBD2 (6 bases). Trimming took 2 bases from V and 2 from J, leaving 10 bases between them. Per the germline V gene, CDR1 is SGHVS and CDR2 is FNYEAQ. CDR3 length: 14 residues. The DNA of the CDR3 is TGTGCCAGCAGCTTATCCGGGAGTGCCTACGAGCAGTACTTC. Translated, it gives CASSLSGSAYEQYF.

The chain uses TRBV7-6 and TRBJ1-2; a weak D match, TRBD1 (6 bases). Between the trimmed V and J ends, which lost 5 bases and 7 bases, there was a span of 11 bases. The length of the CDR3 is 12 residues. Germline CDR1 is SGHVS and CDR2 is FNYEAQ. CDR3 amino acids: CASSPGGAGYTF. Written as DNA, the CDR3 is TGTGCCAGCAGCCCCGGGGGGGCTGGCTACACCTTC.

This clonotype was recorded many times. This chain joins TRBV7-8 and TRBJ1-1; D unclear. Germline V CDR1 and CDR2: SGHVS, FQNEAQ. The CDR3 contains 13 residues. The germline V and J ends were trimmed by 5 bases and 0 bases, with 7 bases remaining between them. The CDR3 loop is CASSPFLNTEAFF. DNA of the CDR3: TGTGCCAGCAGCCCCTTTTTGAACACTGAAGCTTTCTTT.

This clonotype was detected many times. The V and J genes are TRBV10-3 and TRBJ2-3; D remains ambiguous. The CDR3 loop spans 16 amino acids. Germline V gene lookup returns CDR1 ENHRY and CDR2 SYGVKD. The ends were cut back, 6 bases at V and 3 bases at J, with 19 bases in the middle. CDR3 nucleotides: TGTGCCATCAGGAGCGCCGGGTCCCATGGGACAGATACGCAGTATTTT. Protein: CAIRSAGSHGTDTQYF.

V is TRBV18 and J is TRBJ2-3; the match to TRBD2 covers 8 bases. The CDR3 totals 19 residues. V was pared by 0 bases and J by 3 bases, with 14 bases of the junction left unmatched. The germline V gene encodes CDR1 KGHSH and CDR2 LQKENI. CDR3 amino acids: CASSPPVTSGIKETDTQYF. CDR3 in DNA: TGTGCCAGCTCACCACCGGTCACTAGCGGAATCAAAGAAACAGATACGCAGTATTTT.

This clonotype was counted ten times or more. This sequence joins TRBV5-5 and TRBJ2-7; 10 nucleotides agree with TRBD1. V was clipped by 4 bases and J by 0 bases; unmatched bases: 7. Germline V gene data show CDR1 as SGHKS and CDR2 as YYEKEE (reference sequence). The CDR3 length is 16 residues. The CDR3 region is CASSPKGQGISYEQYF. CDR3 nucleotides: TGTGCCAGCAGCCCTAAGGGACAGGGGATCTCCTACGAGCAGTACTTC.

V is TRBV12-3 or TRBV12-4 and J is TRBJ2-7; TRBD1 matches at 7 bases. J gave up 2 bases and V 1 base, and 5 bases lay outside the gene matches. The CDR3 runs 15 residues. CDR3 region: CASSLGTGMPYEQYF. Here the CDR3 DNA reads TGTGCCAGCAGTTTAGGGACAGGTATGCCCTACGAGCAGTACTTC.

This clonotype was seen repeatedly, ten times or more. The V gene is TRBV5-5, the J gene TRBJ1-1, with a weak D call TRBD1 (5 bases). This CDR3 is 17 amino acids long. The germline V and J ends were trimmed by 3 bases and 5 bases, with 23 bases remaining between them. From germline, CDR1 is SGHKS and CDR2 YYEKEE (reference sequence). Here the CDR3 reads CASSWAQGVGATTEAFF. DNA for the CDR3: TGTGCCAGCAGCTGGGCGCAAGGGGTTGGGGCCACAACTGAAGCTTTCTTT.

In its sample, this clonotype was seen many times. This chain uses TRBV19 with TRBJ1-2; no clear D. V lost 3 bases, J lost 4 bases, and 15 bases lay in between. The CDR3 runs 15 residues. Germline V lookup: CDR1 LNHDA, CDR2 SQIVND (reference sequence). The CDR3 DNA reads as TGTGCCAGTAGTATGTCGATCGATCTAAGCTATGGCTACACCTTC. It yields the protein CASSMSIDLSYGYTF.

This chain joins TRBV5-5 and TRBJ1-6; possible D gene TRBD1, 5 bases. The CDR3 loop spans 17 amino acids. With 6 bases removed from V and 8 bases from J, the gap between germline ends came to 24 bases. Germline lookup yields CDR1 SGHKS and CDR2 YYEKEE (reference sequence). In nucleotides, the CDR3 is TGTGCCAGCACCAAACTCCCCGGTGGGGTAGGGGATTCACCCCTCCACTTT. This translates into CASTKLPGGVGDSPLHF.